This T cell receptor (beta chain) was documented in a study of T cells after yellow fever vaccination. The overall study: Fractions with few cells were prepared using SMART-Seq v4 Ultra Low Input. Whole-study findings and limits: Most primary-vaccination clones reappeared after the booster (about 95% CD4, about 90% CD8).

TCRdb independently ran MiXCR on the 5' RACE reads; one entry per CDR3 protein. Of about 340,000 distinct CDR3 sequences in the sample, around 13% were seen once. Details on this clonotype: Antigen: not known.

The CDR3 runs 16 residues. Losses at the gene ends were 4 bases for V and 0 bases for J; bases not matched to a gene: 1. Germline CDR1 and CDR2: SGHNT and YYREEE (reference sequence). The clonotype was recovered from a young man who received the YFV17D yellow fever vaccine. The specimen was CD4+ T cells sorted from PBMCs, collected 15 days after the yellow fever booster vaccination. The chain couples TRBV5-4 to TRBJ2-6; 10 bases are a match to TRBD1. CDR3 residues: CASSRTGGSGANVLTF. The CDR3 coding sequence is TGTGCCAGCAGCCGGACAGGGGGCTCTGGGGCCAACGTCCTGACTTTC.